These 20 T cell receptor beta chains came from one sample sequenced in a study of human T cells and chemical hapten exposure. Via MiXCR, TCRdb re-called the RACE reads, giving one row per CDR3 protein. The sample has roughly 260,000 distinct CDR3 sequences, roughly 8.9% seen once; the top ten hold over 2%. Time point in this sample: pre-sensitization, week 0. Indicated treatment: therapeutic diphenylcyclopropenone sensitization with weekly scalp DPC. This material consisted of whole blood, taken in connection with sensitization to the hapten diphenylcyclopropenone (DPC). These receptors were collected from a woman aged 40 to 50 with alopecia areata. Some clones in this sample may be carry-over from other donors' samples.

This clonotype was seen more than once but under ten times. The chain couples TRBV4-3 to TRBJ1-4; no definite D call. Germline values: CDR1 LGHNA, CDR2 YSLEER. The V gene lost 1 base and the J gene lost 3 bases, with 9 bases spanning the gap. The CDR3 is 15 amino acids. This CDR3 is CASSQGLGPNEKLFF. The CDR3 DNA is TGCGCCAGCAGCCAAGGGTTAGGGCCTAATGAAAAACTGTTTTTT.

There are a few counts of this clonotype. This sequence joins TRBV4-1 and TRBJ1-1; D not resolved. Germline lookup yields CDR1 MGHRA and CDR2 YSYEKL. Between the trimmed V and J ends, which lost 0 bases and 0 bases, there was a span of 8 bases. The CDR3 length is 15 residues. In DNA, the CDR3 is TGCGCCAGCAGCCAAGATTATGGGGTGAACACTGAAGCTTTCTTT. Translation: CASSQDYGVNTEAFF.

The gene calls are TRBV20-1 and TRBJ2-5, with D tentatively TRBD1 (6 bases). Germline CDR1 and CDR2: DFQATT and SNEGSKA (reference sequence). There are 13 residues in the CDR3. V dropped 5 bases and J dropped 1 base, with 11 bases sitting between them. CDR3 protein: CSARLTGQETQYF. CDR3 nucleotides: TGCAGTGCTCGATTGACAGGCCAAGAGACCCAGTACTTC.

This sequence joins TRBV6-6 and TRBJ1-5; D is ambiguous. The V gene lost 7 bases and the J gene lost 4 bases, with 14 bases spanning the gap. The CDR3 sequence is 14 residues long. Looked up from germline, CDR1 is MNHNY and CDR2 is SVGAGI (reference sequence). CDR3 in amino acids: CASTLGVRNQPQHF. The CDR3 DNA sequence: TGTGCCAGCACCCTGGGCGTACGGAATCAGCCCCAGCATTTT.

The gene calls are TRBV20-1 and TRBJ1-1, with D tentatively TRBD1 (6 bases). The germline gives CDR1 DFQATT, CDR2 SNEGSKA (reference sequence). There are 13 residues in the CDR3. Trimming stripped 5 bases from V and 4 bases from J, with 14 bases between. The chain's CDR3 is CSASGGGGTEAFF. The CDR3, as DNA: TGCAGTGCTTCGGGAGGGGGAGGCACTGAAGCTTTCTTT.

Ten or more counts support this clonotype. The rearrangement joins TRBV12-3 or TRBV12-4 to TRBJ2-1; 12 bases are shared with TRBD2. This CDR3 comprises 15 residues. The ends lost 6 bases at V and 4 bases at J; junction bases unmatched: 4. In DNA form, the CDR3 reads TGTGCCAGCAGCCGAGGACTAGCGGGATACAATGAGCAGTTCTTC. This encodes CASSRGLAGYNEQFF.

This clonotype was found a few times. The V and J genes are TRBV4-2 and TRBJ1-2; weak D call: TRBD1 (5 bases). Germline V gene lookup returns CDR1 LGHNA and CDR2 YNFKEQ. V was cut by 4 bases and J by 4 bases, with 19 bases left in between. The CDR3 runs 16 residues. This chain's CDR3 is CASSLESSPGSYGYTF. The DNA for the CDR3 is TGTGCCAGCAGCCTTGAGTCCAGCCCAGGGAGCTATGGCTACACCTTC.

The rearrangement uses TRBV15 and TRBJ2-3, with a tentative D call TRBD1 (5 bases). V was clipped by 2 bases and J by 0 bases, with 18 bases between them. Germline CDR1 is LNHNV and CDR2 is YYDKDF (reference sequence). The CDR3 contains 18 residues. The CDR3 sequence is CATSRYKWGATSTDTQYF. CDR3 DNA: TGTGCCACCAGCAGATACAAATGGGGCGCCACTAGCACAGATACGCAGTATTTT.

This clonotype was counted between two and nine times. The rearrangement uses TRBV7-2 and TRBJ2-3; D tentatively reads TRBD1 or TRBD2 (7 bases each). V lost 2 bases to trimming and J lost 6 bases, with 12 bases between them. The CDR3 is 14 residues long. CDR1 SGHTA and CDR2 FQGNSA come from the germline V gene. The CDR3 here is CASSLRQGGDTQYF. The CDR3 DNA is TGTGCCAGCAGCTTAAGACAGGGAGGGGATACGCAGTATTTT. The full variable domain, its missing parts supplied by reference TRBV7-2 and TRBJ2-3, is GAGVSQSPSNKVTEKGKDVELRCDPISGHTALYWYRQSLGQGLEFLIYFQGNSAPDKSGLPSDRFSAERTGGSVSTLTIQRTQQEDSAVYLCASSLRQGGDTQYFGPGTRLTVL.

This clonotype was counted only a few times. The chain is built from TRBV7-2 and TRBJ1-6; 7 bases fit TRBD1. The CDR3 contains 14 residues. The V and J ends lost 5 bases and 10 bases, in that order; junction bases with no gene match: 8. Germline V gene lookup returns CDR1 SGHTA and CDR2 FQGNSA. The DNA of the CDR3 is TGTGCCAGCAGCCTAGGACAGGCGGTGTCACCCCTCCACTTT. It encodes CASSLGQAVSPLHF.

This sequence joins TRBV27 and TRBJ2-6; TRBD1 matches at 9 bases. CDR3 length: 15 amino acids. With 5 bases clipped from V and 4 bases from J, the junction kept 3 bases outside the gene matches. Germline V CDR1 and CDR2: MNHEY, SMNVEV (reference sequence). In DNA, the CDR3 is TGTGCCAGCAGTATGGGACAGGGAGGGGCCAACGTCCTGACTTTC. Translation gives CASSMGQGGANVLTF.

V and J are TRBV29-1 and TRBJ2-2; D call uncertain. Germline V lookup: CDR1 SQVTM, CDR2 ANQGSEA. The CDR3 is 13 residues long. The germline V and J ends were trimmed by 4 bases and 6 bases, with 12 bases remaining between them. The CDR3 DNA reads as TGCAGCGTTGGGCTGCAGGTCCCCGGGGAGCTGTTTTTT. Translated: CSVGLQVPGELFF.

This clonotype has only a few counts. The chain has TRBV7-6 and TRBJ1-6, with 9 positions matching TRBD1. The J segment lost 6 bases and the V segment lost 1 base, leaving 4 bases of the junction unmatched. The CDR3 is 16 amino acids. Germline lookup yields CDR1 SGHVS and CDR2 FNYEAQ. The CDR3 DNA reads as TGTGCCAGCAGCTTAGGAGGGACAGGGCTTAATTCACCCCTCCACTTT. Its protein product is CASSLGGTGLNSPLHF.

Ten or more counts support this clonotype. CDR3 sequence (DNA): TGTGCCAGCAGTCGGGGACAGTTGAACACTGAAGCTTTCTTT. It encodes CASSRGQLNTEAFF. The genes are TRBV6-5 and TRBJ1-1; 7 bases are shared with TRBD1. Germline V CDR1 and CDR2: MNHEY, SVGAGI. CDR3 length: 14 residues. J lost 0 bases, V lost 5 bases, and 3 bases had no gene match.

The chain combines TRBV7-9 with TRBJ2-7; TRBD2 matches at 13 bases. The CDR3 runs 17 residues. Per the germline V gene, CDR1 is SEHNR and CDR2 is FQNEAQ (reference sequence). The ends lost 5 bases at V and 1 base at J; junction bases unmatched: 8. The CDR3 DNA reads TGTGCCAGCAGCACGGGACTAGCGGGAAAAGAATCCTACGAGCAGTACTTC. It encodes CASSTGLAGKESYEQYF.

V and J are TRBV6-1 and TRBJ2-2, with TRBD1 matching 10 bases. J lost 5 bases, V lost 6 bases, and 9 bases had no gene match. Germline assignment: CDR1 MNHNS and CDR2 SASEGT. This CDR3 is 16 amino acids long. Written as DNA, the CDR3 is TGTGCCAGCAGCCCCGTGCGGGACAGGGGAACCGGGGAGCTGTTTTTT. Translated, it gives CASSPVRDRGTGELFF.

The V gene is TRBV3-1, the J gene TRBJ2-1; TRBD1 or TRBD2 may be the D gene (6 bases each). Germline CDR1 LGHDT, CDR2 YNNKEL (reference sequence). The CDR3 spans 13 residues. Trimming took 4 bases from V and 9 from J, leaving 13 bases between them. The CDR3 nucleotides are TGTGCCAGCAGCCTTAGGGGGGAGAGTGAGCAGTTCTTC. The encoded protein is CASSLRGESEQFF.

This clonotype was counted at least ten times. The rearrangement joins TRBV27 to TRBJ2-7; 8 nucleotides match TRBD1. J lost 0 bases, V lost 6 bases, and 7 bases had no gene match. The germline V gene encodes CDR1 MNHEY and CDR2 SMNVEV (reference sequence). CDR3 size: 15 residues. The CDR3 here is CASRKGQAYSYEQYF. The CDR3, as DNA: TGTGCCAGCAGAAAGGGACAGGCATACTCCTACGAGCAGTACTTC.

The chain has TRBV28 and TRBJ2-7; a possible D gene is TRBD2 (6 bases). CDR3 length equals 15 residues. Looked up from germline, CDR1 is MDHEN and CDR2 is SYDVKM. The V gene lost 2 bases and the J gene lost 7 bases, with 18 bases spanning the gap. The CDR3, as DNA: TGTGCCAGCAGTTTAGGATTTCGGGACTCCGGGGAGCAGTACTTC. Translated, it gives CASSLGFRDSGEQYF. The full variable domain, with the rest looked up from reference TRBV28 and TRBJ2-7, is DVKVTQSSRYLVKRTGEKVFLECVQDMDHENMFWYRQDPGLGLRLIYFSYDVKMKEKGDIPEGYSVSREKKERFSLILESASTNQTSMYLCASSLGFRDSGEQYFGPGTRLTVT.

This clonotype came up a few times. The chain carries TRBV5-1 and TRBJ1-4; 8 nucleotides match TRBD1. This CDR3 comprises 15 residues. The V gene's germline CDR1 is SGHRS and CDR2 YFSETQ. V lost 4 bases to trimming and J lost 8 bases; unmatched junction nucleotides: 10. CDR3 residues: CASSKELTGVEKLFF. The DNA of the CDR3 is TGCGCCAGCAGCAAGGAGTTGACAGGGGTGGAAAAACTGTTTTTT.